This T cell receptor beta chain appears in the sequencing data of a study of response to subunit inactivated influenza vaccine. The study, taken as a whole, reports: Authors proposed each seasonal influenza vaccination draws in few new T cells.

On this clonotype: Its antigen is unknown.

The CDR3 has 15 amino acids. V lost 1 base and J lost 0, with 9 bases in between. Germline lookup yields CDR1 SGHRS and CDR2 YFSETQ. Via MiXCR, TCRdb re-called the RT-PCR reads, giving one row per CDR3 protein. The sample records about 190,000 distinct CDR3 sequences, 13% to 15% being singletons. This TCR was sampled from a man aged 45-65 years who received an inactivated influenza vaccine. V usage is TRBV5-1 and J usage is TRBJ2-3; either TRBD1 or TRBD2 may supply D (5 bases each). The specimen comprised CD8+ T cells sorted from PBMCs, sampled roughly 5 days after vaccination. The CDR3 nucleotides are TGCGCCAGCAGCTTGTGGGGACCTAGCACAGATACGCAGTATTTT. Its protein product is CASSLWGPSTDTQYF.